These 3 T cell receptor beta chains were all obtained from the same sample, sequenced in a study of blood T cells in healthy people across ages. Using a J-beta primer mix together with a sample-barcoded 5' primer, a second PCR was run for roughly 6 to 12 cycles. TCRdb re-analysed the 5' RACE reads in MiXCR, keeping a single row per CDR3 protein. The table includes around 1.5 million distinct CDR3 sequences, about 32% detected once. What was sequenced was blood. The receptors derive from a woman younger than 45 in good health.

The chain has TRBV20-1 and TRBJ2-3; a weak D match, TRBD2 (6 bases). Per the germline V gene, CDR1 is DFQATT and CDR2 is SNEGSKA (reference sequence). The CDR3 spans 13 residues. The germline V and J ends were trimmed by 4 bases and 2 bases, with 10 bases remaining between them. CDR3 residues: CSAISGPTDTQYF. The CDR3, as DNA: TGCAGTGCTATTAGCGGCCCCACAGATACGCAGTATTTT.

CDR3 sequence reads: CASSLGGRAYDEQYF. CDR3 DNA sequence: TGTGCCAGCAGCTTAGGCGGGAGGGCTTACGACGAGCAGTACTTC. The V call is TRBV7-2, the J call TRBJ2-5; 9 bases match TRBD2. The end of the DNA is better explained by TRBJ2-7, so the J call may be wrong. The length of the CDR3 is 15 residues. Germline V gives CDR1 SGHTA, CDR2 FQGNSA.

V is TRBV6-1 and J is TRBJ2-7; 7 bases agree with TRBD2. The end of the DNA aligns better with TRBJ2-5, so the J call may be wrong. Germline loops: CDR1 MNHNS, CDR2 SASEGT. The CDR3 length is 14 residues. CDR3 coding DNA: TGTGCCAGCAGTGAGGGAGGGGATTTGGGGACCCAGTACTTC. This gives the protein CASSEGGDLGTQYF.